This T cell receptor (beta chain) comes out of a study of T cells in Graves' hyperthyroidism and ophthalmopathy. Study-level background: Peripheral blood draws took place at initial diagnosis, ahead of any treatment.

Germline CDR1 reads KGHDR; CDR2 reads SFDVKD. This CDR3 has 14 residues. V dropped 6 bases and J dropped 7 bases, with 17 bases sitting between them. Researchers amplified the TCR beta CDR3 regions from RNA transcripts. The HTBI primer set served for first-round RT-PCR of the TCR CDR3. Each CDR3 protein gets one entry after TCRdb re-called the multiplex PCR reads with MiXCR. This sample has about 550,000 distinct CDR3 sequences; 20% occur once, and the top ten carry around a quarter. In its sample, this clonotype was seen many times. The receptor comes from a man between 18 and 35 years old with Graves' hyperthyroidism. The sequenced sample was blood. This chain connects TRBV24-1 to TRBJ1-2, with D possibly TRBD1 on 5 matching bases. In DNA form, the CDR3 reads TGTGCCACCAGTCCGACCGGGGCGGTCGCTGGCTACACCTTC. As protein: CATSPTGAVAGYTF.